This passage covers 17 T cell receptor beta chains from one sample sequenced in a study of blood T cell repertoires in COVID-19. Libraries were prepared by immunoSEQ multiplex PCR; TCRdb keeps only in-frame clonotypes and omits some of them. The table records more than 150,000 clones, roughly 80% of them present only once. Sequenced input: peripheral blood. The receptors shown here come from a woman aged 25 to 45 with acute or convalescent COVID-19.

V gene TRBV29-1 combines with J gene TRBJ1-1; no definite D call. CDR3 length equals 12 residues. The germline CDR1 and CDR2 sequences are SQVTM and ANQGSEA. Trimming shortened V by 3 bases and J by 0 bases, and 5 bases separated the two germline ends. The CDR3 loop reads CSVDGVNTEAFF. The CDR3 region has the DNA TGCAGCGTTGACGGGGTGAACACTGAAGCTTTCTTT. The full variable domain, with the rest looked up from reference TRBV29-1 and TRBJ1-1, is SAVISQKPSRDICQRGTSLTIQCQVDSQVTMMFWYRQQPGQSLTLIATANQGSEATYESGFVIDKFPISRPNLTFSTLTVSNMSPEDSSIYLCSVDGVNTEAFFGQGTRLTVV.

The chain recombines TRBV27 with TRBJ1-5; tentative D call: TRBD1 (6 bases). Germline CDR1 and CDR2: MNHEY and SMNVEV (reference sequence). Trimming pared 4 bases from V and 7 bases from J, leaving 11 bases between. The CDR3 is 13 residues long. In DNA form, the CDR3 reads TGTGCCAGCAGTTCCTACAGGGCACAGCCCCAGCATTTT. It codes for CASSSYRAQPQHF.

The chain couples TRBV6-2 or TRBV6-3 to TRBJ1-5; 8 bases agree with TRBD1. The trim removed 2 bases at V and 6 bases at J, leaving 9 bases unmatched. Looked up from germline, CDR1 is MNHEY and CDR2 is SVGEGT. CDR3 length: 16 amino acids. The CDR3 here is CASSYQLTGAGQPQHF. CDR3 coding DNA: TGTGCCAGCAGTTACCAATTGACAGGGGCTGGTCAGCCCCAGCATTTT.

The chain couples TRBV9 to TRBJ2-1; TRBD2 matches 8 bases. Looked up from germline, CDR1 is SGDLS and CDR2 is YYNGEE. Trimming took 0 bases from V and 0 from J; bases not matched to a gene: 2. This CDR3 has 16 residues. CDR3 amino acids: CASSVALAASYNEQFF. The DNA for the CDR3 is TGTGCCAGCAGCGTAGCACTAGCGGCCTCCTACAATGAGCAGTTCTTC.

This sequence joins TRBV19 and TRBJ1-4; 7 nucleotides align to TRBD1. From germline, CDR1 is LNHDA and CDR2 SQIVND (reference sequence). The CDR3 is 16 residues long. The V and J ends lost 6 bases and 0 bases, in that order; junction bases with no gene match: 7. CDR3 loop: CASSRQGIATNEKLFF. The DNA of the CDR3 is TGTGCCAGTAGCCGACAGGGAATAGCAACTAATGAAAAACTGTTTTTT.

V gene TRBV30 combines with J gene TRBJ1-1; unclear D gene. V was trimmed by 3 bases and J by 2 bases, leaving 7 bases between them. Germline-derived CDR1 and CDR2 are GTSNPN and SVGIG (reference sequence). This CDR3 has 12 residues. The CDR3 protein is CAWSGVNTEAFF. The CDR3 DNA is TGTGCCTGGAGCGGAGTTAACACTGAAGCTTTCTTT.

The chain is built from TRBV7-9 and TRBJ1-5, with 10 nucleotides matching TRBD1. This CDR3 spans 16 amino acids. CDR1 is SEHNR and CDR2 is FQNEAQ in the germline V gene (reference sequence). J gave up 3 bases and V 5 bases, and 7 bases lay outside the gene matches. CDR3 protein: CASSRDRGNLNQPQHF. As DNA, the CDR3 is TGTGCCAGCAGCCGGGACAGGGGCAACCTCAATCAGCCCCAGCATTTT.

The gene calls are TRBV1 and TRBJ2-7; the table gives TRBD1 as D, unverified against the DNA. TRBV1 corresponds to a pseudogene. The length of the CDR3 is 16 residues. The CDR3 DNA reads as TGCACCAGCAGCTTAAGACAGGGGAGTAAGAGCGACGAGCAGTACTTC. It encodes CTSSLRQGSKSDEQYF.

As for this clone: Compared with germline, one end of the junction differs, possibly owing to a read error. Other nucleotide sequences in the sample specify the same CDR3. The chain joins TRBV18 to TRBJ2-3, with 7 positions matching TRBD2. The CDR3 extends over 16 amino acids. Germline V gives CDR1 KGHSH, CDR2 LQKENI. The CDR3 sequence: CASSPRRGSSTDTQYF. The CDR3 DNA reads TGTGCCAGCTCACCACGGCGGGGGAGTAGCACAGATACACAGTATTTT.

The rearrangement links TRBV30 to TRBJ1-6; D is undetermined. This CDR3 has 15 amino acids. The germline CDR1 and CDR2 sequences are GTSNPN and SVGIG (reference sequence). The V end was cut by 2 bases, the J end by 7 bases, with 15 bases between. CDR3 sequence: CAWSPMAGVNSPLHF. CDR3 coding DNA: TGTGCCTGGAGTCCTATGGCCGGGGTAAATTCACCCCTCCACTTT.

This chain joins TRBV9 and TRBJ1-2; the D is unclear. The V and J ends lost 0 bases and 1 base respectively, with 4 bases between them. The germline CDR1 and CDR2 sequences are SGDLS and YYNGEE. The CDR3 is 13 amino acids. Here the CDR3 DNA reads TGTGCCAGCAGCGTAGCCCATAACTATGGCTACACCTTC. It codes for CASSVAHNYGYTF. The entire variable domain, with the rest obtained from reference TRBV9 and TRBJ1-2, is as follows: DSGVTQTPKHLITATGQRVTLRCSPRSGDLSVYWYQQSLDQGLQFLIQYYNGEERAKGNILERFSAQQFPDLHSELNLSSLELGDSALYFCASSVAHNYGYTFGSGTRLTVV.

The genes are TRBV19 and TRBJ1-1; no firm D call. V was pared by 0 bases and J by 6 bases, with 11 bases between. The V gene's germline CDR1 is LNHDA and CDR2 SQIVND (reference sequence). CDR3 size: 14 residues. Here the CDR3 reads CASSIDQQYPEAFF. CDR3 bases: TGTGCCAGTAGTATAGATCAACAGTATCCTGAAGCTTTCTTT.

This chain uses TRBV19 with TRBJ1-1; TRBD1 matches at 8 bases. Germline lookup yields CDR1 LNHDA and CDR2 SQIVND (reference sequence). After removal of 5 bases from V and 5 bases from J, the junction contained 7 bases not matched to a gene. The CDR3 totals 14 residues. DNA of the CDR3: TGTGCCAGTAGTCTAACAGGGGGACAGACTGAAGCTTTCTTT. The encoded protein is CASSLTGGQTEAFF.

This chain's CDR3 is CSVEGQREVDQFF. CDR3 nucleotide sequence: TGCAGCGTTGAAGGGCAGCGGGAGGTGGATCAGTTCTTC. The chain recombines TRBV29-1 with TRBJ2-1; TRBD2 agrees at 9 bases. The CDR3 is made up of 13 amino acids. Germline loops: CDR1 SQVTM, CDR2 ANQGSEA. V dropped 1 base and J dropped 13; count of bases not matched to a gene: 8.

This chain uses TRBV3-1 (or the pseudogene TRBV3-2) with TRBJ2-2; TRBD2 matches at 8 bases. Germline lookup yields CDR1 LGHDT and CDR2 YNNKEL (reference sequence). V lost 3 bases to trimming and J lost 7 bases; unmatched junction nucleotides: 4. The CDR3 is 14 amino acids. The CDR3, as DNA: TGTGCCAGCAGCCAGGGAGCGGGAGTCGGGGAGCTGTTTTTT. This translates into CASSQGAGVGELFF.

This clone has just one count. The CDR3 protein is CASSIASGRFDEQFF. Here the CDR3 DNA reads TGTGCCAGTAGTATTGCTAGCGGGAGGTTCGATGAGCAGTTCTTC. The V call is TRBV19, the J call TRBJ2-1; 11 nucleotides agree with TRBD2. The germline V gene has CDR1 LNHDA and CDR2 SQIVND (reference sequence). Trimming at V came to 3 bases and at J to 8 bases, leaving 6 bases not matched to a gene. This CDR3 has 15 amino acids.

The chain has TRBV7-6 and TRBJ2-1; D gene unclear. Looked up from germline, CDR1 is SGHVS and CDR2 is FNYEAQ. The CDR3 consists of 17 residues. The V and J ends lost 2 bases and 10 bases respectively, with 24 bases between them. The CDR3 nucleotides are TGTGCCAGCAGCTTATATGTTGATCCCCGGATTTCAGGCGAGCAGTTCTTC. It codes for CASSLYVDPRISGEQFF.